Listed here are 30 T cell receptor beta chains from one sample, sequenced in a study of shared T cell receptors in the human thymus. Here immunoSEQ multiplex PCR was the method, and the copy in TCRdb shows in-frame clones only, minus some. Here the sample spans about 380,000 clones, roughly 94% being singletons. Sequencing was done on a sample of thymocytes. All receptors come from a human donor.

This clone was recorded once. V gene TRBV19 combines with J gene TRBJ1-5; D is perhaps TRBD1 (6 bases). Trimming removed 6 bases from V and 5 bases from J, with 20 bases in between. This CDR3 comprises 16 residues. Germline V gene data show CDR1 as LNHDA and CDR2 as SQIVND (reference sequence). CDR3 in DNA: TGTGCCAGTAGCCCCTCCCCCGGGGGCTTTTATCAGCCCCAGCATTTT. Residues: CASSPSPGGFYQPQHF.

The chain combines TRBV19 with TRBJ2-1; D ambiguous. The CDR3 has 14 amino acids. Germline V gives CDR1 LNHDA, CDR2 SQIVND (reference sequence). Trimming shortened V by 5 bases and J by 1 base, and 9 bases separated the two germline ends. CDR3 protein: CASSRLGSYNEQFF. For the CDR3, the DNA is TGTGCCAGTAGTCGCCTAGGGTCCTACAATGAGCAGTTCTTC.

V gene TRBV10-2 combines with J gene TRBJ2-1; TRBD2 agrees at 12 bases. The J segment lost 8 bases and the V segment lost 7 bases, leaving 3 bases of the junction unmatched. CDR1 WSHSY and CDR2 SAAADI come from the germline V gene. The CDR3 is 13 amino acids. CDR3 in DNA: TGCGCCAGCACTAGCGGGAGGGGTTATGAGCAGTTCTTC. Its protein product is CASTSGRGYEQFF.

V is TRBV27 and J is TRBJ2-6, with D perhaps TRBD2 (6 bases). V was cut by 4 bases and J by 0 bases, with 13 bases left in between. The CDR3 is 17 residues long. Germline lookup yields CDR1 MNHEY and CDR2 SMNVEV (reference sequence). CDR3 amino acids: CASSSGTPSSGANVLTF. The CDR3 nucleotides read TGTGCCAGCAGTTCCGGGACTCCGAGCTCTGGGGCCAACGTCCTGACTTTC.

V and J are TRBV5-4 and TRBJ2-3; tentative D call: TRBD1 (6 bases). Germline CDR1 is SGHNT and CDR2 is YYREEE (reference sequence). V lost 4 bases to trimming and J lost 4 bases, with 31 bases between them. There are 20 residues in the CDR3. CDR3 loop: CASSHRTYDTPIKGADTQYF. The CDR3, as DNA: TGTGCCAGCAGCCACCGGACCTACGACACACCAATAAAGGGGGCAGATACGCAGTATTTT. Full variable domain (remainder filled in from reference TRBV5-4 and TRBJ2-3): ETGVTQSPTHLIKTRGQQVTLRCSSQSGHNTVSWYQQALGQGPQFIFQYYREEENGRGNFPPRFSGLQFPNYSSELNVNALELDDSALYLCASSHRTYDTPIKGADTQYFGPGTRLTVL.

This chain joins TRBV7-6 and TRBJ2-7; D perhaps matches TRBD2 (5 bases). Germline CDR1 reads SGHVS; CDR2 reads FNYEAQ. CDR3 size: 14 residues. Trimming removed 5 bases from V and 2 bases from J, with 13 bases in between. This chain's CDR3 is CASSPTRETYEQYF. CDR3 sequence (DNA): TGTGCCAGCAGCCCCACAAGGGAGACCTACGAGCAGTACTTC. Based on the CDR3 plus reference TRBV7-6 and TRBJ2-7, the full variable domain is GAGVSQSPRYKVTKRGQDVALRCDPISGHVSLYWYRQALGQGPEFLTYFNYEAQQDKSGLPNDRFSAERPEGSISTLTIQRTEQRDSAMYRCASSPTRETYEQYFGPGTRLTVT.

This rearrangement joins TRBV5-3 to TRBJ2-3, with D unclear. TRBV5-3 is reported as an ORF; its role is uncertain. Trimming stripped 2 bases from V and 5 bases from J, with 24 bases between. The CDR3 consists of 18 residues. Written as DNA, the CDR3 is TGTGCCAGAAGCTTCGGCCAGTCAGGAGAGCCCGCGGAAGATACGCAGTATTTT. It codes for CARSFGQSGEPAEDTQYF.

V usage is TRBV7-2 and J usage is TRBJ2-7; TRBD2 matches at 7 bases. The CDR3 sequence is 16 residues long. CDR1 and CDR2 (germline): SGHTA, FQGNSA. After removal of 2 bases from V and 0 bases from J, the junction contained 7 bases not matched to a gene. The CDR3 region has the DNA TGTGCCAGCAGCTTAATCTATGGGGGGGACTCCTACGAGCAGTACTTC. It yields the protein CASSLIYGGDSYEQYF.

This sequence joins TRBV30 and TRBJ2-7; D gene unclear. The CDR3 consists of 13 residues. V was cut by 0 bases and J by 2 bases, with 8 bases left in between. CDR1 and CDR2 (germline): GTSNPN, SVGIG (reference sequence). The CDR3 bases are TGTGCCTGGAGTGTACAGAGTGCCTACGAGCAGTACTTC. Its protein is CAWSVQSAYEQYF.

The chain uses TRBV7-3 and TRBJ2-5; 11 bases align to TRBD2. The junction had 13 bases not matched to a gene; V was cut back by 3 bases and J by 1 base. The CDR3 has 19 amino acids. Germline CDR1 is SGHTA and CDR2 is FQGTGA. The CDR3 sequence: CASSFHGTSGRGSQETQYF. The CDR3 nucleotides are TGTGCCAGCAGCTTTCATGGGACTAGCGGAAGAGGTAGCCAAGAGACCCAGTACTTC. Based on the CDR3 plus reference TRBV7-3 and TRBJ2-5, the full variable domain is GAGVSQTPSNKVTEKGKYVELRCDPISGHTALYWYRQSLGQGPEFLIYFQGTGAADDSGLPNDRFFAVRPEGSVSTLKIQRTERGDSAVYLCASSFHGTSGRGSQETQYFGPGTRLLVL.

This sequence joins TRBV4-3 and TRBJ2-5; a weak D match, TRBD1 (6 bases). Trimming stripped 3 bases from V and 2 bases from J, with 10 bases between. Germline CDR1 reads LGHNA; CDR2 reads YSLEER. This CDR3 region has 14 residues. The DNA of the CDR3 is TGCGCCAGCAGCCACAAGGACAGACAAGAGACCCAGTACTTC. Its translation: CASSHKDRQETQYF.

The chain recombines TRBV27 with TRBJ1-2; no clear D. The length of the CDR3 is 13 residues. Trimming left V 6 bases short and J 1 base short, with 9 bases between. Germline values: CDR1 MNHEY, CDR2 SMNVEV (reference sequence). This CDR3 is CASRARDNYGYTF. CDR3 coding DNA: TGTGCCAGCAGAGCTCGAGATAACTATGGCTACACCTTC.

The V call is TRBV30, the J call TRBJ1-3; D is uncertain. The CDR3 has 16 residues. V was trimmed by 0 bases and J by 0 bases, leaving 12 bases between them. The germline gives CDR1 GTSNPN, CDR2 SVGIG (reference sequence). For the CDR3, the DNA is TGTGCCTGGAGTGTTGATCCGGGCGTCTCTGGAAACACCATATATTTT. It is translated as CAWSVDPGVSGNTIYF.

CDR3 sequence: CASSRTSGRKDNEQFF. CDR3 coding DNA: TGTGCCAGCTCCAGGACTAGCGGGAGGAAGGACAATGAGCAGTTCTTC. The V gene is TRBV18, the J gene TRBJ2-1, with 14 bases fitting TRBD2. The junction had 6 bases not matched to a gene; V was cut back by 6 bases and J by 5 bases. Germline V gene data show CDR1 as KGHSH and CDR2 as LQKENI. This CDR3 has 16 residues.

The CDR3 DNA is TGTGCCAGCTCACCCCCAGGGGAAGGAGAAAAACTGTTTTTT. Translation gives CASSPPGEGEKLFF. V is TRBV18 and J is TRBJ1-4; D perhaps matches TRBD1 (6 bases). V gave up 3 bases and J gave up 8 bases, with 13 bases separating them. The CDR3 loop spans 14 amino acids. Germline loops: CDR1 KGHSH, CDR2 LQKENI.

The chain recombines TRBV6-6 with TRBJ1-1; 7 positions agree with TRBD1. The germline V gene has CDR1 MNHNY and CDR2 SVGAGI (reference sequence). The CDR3 spans 15 residues. J lost 3 bases, V lost 5 bases, and 9 bases had no gene match. CDR3 nucleotide sequence: TGTGCCAGCAGTACGGAGACAGGGACGGACACTGAAGCTTTCTTT. It translates to CASSTETGTDTEAFF.

The chain couples TRBV19 to TRBJ2-3; D uncertain. V was shortened by 0 bases and J by 6 bases, with 7 bases between the two germline ends. Germline values: CDR1 LNHDA, CDR2 SQIVND (reference sequence). This CDR3 is built from 13 residues. CDR3 residues: CASSIDLEDTQYF. DNA of the CDR3: TGTGCCAGTAGTATAGATCTAGAGGATACGCAGTATTTT.

The chain is built from TRBV5-5 and TRBJ1-1; D is perhaps TRBD1 (5 bases). Trimming cost V 3 bases and J 1 base, with 13 bases left between them. This CDR3 is 15 amino acids long. The germline V gene encodes CDR1 SGHKS and CDR2 YYEKEE (reference sequence). The CDR3 protein is CASSYDEGPNTEAFF. The CDR3 DNA follows: TGTGCCAGCAGCTACGACGAGGGGCCGAACACTGAAGCTTTCTTT.

The rearrangement uses TRBV5-6 and TRBJ2-1; TRBD2 might be the D (5 bases). Germline CDR1 and CDR2: SGHDT and YYEEEE. The ends were cut back, 4 bases at V and 4 bases at J, with 15 bases in the middle. There are 15 residues in the CDR3. The CDR3 region is CASSPPRGLYNEQFF. The CDR3 nucleotides read TGTGCCAGCAGCCCCCCGCGCGGGCTGTACAATGAGCAGTTCTTC.

The V call is TRBV5-6, the J call TRBJ2-4, with D possibly TRBD1 on 5 matching bases. V was clipped by 0 bases and J by 7 bases, with 20 bases between them. CDR3 length: 17 residues. CDR1 is SGHDT and CDR2 is YYEEEE in the germline V gene. The CDR3 loop is CASSLEVQGGLRNIQYF. In DNA, the CDR3 is TGTGCCAGCAGCTTGGAAGTGCAGGGTGGGCTCCGGAACATTCAGTACTTC. Complete variable domain (other parts from reference TRBV5-6 and TRBJ2-4): DAGVTQSPTHLIKTRGQQVTLRCSPKSGHDTVSWYQQALGQGPQFIFQYYEEEERQRGNFPDRFSGHQFPNYSSELNVNALLLGDSALYLCASSLEVQGGLRNIQYFGAGTRLSVL.

V usage is TRBV7-6 and J usage is TRBJ2-1, with TRBD2 matching over 13 bases. The CDR3 is 17 amino acids. The V segment lost 1 base and the J segment 7 bases; nucleotides outside the gene matches: 7. Germline CDR1 SGHVS, CDR2 FNYEAQ. CDR3 nucleotides: TGTGCCAGCAGCTTAGACGGGAGGACTAGCGGGAGTAATGAGCAGTTCTTC. Encoded protein: CASSLDGRTSGSNEQFF. Full variable domain (missing parts from reference TRBV7-6 and TRBJ2-1): GAGVSQSPRYKVTKRGQDVALRCDPISGHVSLYWYRQALGQGPEFLTYFNYEAQQDKSGLPNDRFSAERPEGSISTLTIQRTEQRDSAMYRCASSLDGRTSGSNEQFFGPGTRLTVL.

The gene calls are TRBV28 and TRBJ2-1; 16 bases map to TRBD2. Germline values: CDR1 MDHEN, CDR2 SYDVKM. The CDR3 covers 16 residues. V lost 3 bases and J lost 10; bases outside the gene matches: 6. The CDR3 DNA reads TGTGCCAGCAGTTTCGGGACTAGCGGGAGGGGAAGGGAGCAGTTCTTC. Protein product: CASSFGTSGRGREQFF.

The chain uses TRBV30 and TRBJ1-1, with 9 bases lining up with TRBD1. The V and J ends lost 4 bases and 1 base, in that order; junction bases with no gene match: 7. Germline loops: CDR1 GTSNPN, CDR2 SVGIG (reference sequence). This CDR3 region has 15 residues. The DNA for the CDR3 is TGTGCCTGGAAGCAACAGGGGGCGCGGAACACTGAAGCTTTCTTT. Amino acids: CAWKQQGARNTEAFF. The entire variable domain, with the rest obtained from reference TRBV30 and TRBJ1-1, is as follows: SQTIHQWPATLVQPVGSPLSLECTVEGTSNPNLYWYRQAAGRGLQLLFYSVGIGQISSEVPQNLSASRPQDRQFILSSKKLLLSDSGFYLCAWKQQGARNTEAFFGQGTRLTVV.

This clone was picked up a small number of times. The CDR3, as DNA: TGCAGCGTCGCAGGGGGCGGCACTGAAGCTTTCTTT. Its translation is CSVAGGGTEAFF. The rearrangement uses TRBV29-1 and TRBJ1-1; 8 bases line up with TRBD1. The CDR3 has 12 residues. The germline V gene has CDR1 SQVTM and CDR2 ANQGSEA. V lost 6 bases, J lost 4 bases, and 4 bases stayed unmatched.

This sequence joins TRBV7-9 and TRBJ2-1, with D uncertain. This CDR3 has 10 amino acids. The V gene's germline CDR1 is SEHNR and CDR2 FQNEAQ (reference sequence). The germline V and J ends were trimmed by 11 bases and 8 bases, with 10 bases remaining between them. The CDR3 region is CAGSKDEQFF. The CDR3 nucleotides read TGTGCCGGCTCGAAGGATGAGCAGTTCTTC.

The chain has TRBV15 and TRBJ2-2; the D gene is possibly TRBD1 (6 bases). Deletions cut 2 bases from V and 7 bases from J, with 23 bases between. Germline V CDR1 and CDR2: LNHNV, YYDKDF (reference sequence). There are 18 residues in the CDR3. CDR3 sequence (DNA): TGTGCCACCAGCAGATCCCGGGCCCCACAGGGATTTTACGGGGAGCTGTTTTTT. Translating gives CATSRSRAPQGFYGELFF.

This chain links TRBV7-2 with TRBJ2-2, with TRBD2 matching over 11 bases. Germline V lookup: CDR1 SGHTA, CDR2 FQGNSA. CDR3 size: 17 residues. The J segment lost 7 bases and the V segment lost 3 bases, leaving 10 bases of the junction unmatched. CDR3 coding DNA: TGTGCCAGCAGCTTCCCCATTAGCGGGAGGGTCGGCGGGGAGCTGTTTTTT. The encoded protein is CASSFPISGRVGGELFF.

This clone appeared a few times. CDR3 coding DNA: TGTGCCGGGGGGGTCCGTCTAGTGAGCACTGAAGCTTTCTTT. It yields the protein CAGGVRLVSTEAFF. This chain connects TRBV30 to TRBJ1-1, with D possibly TRBD1 on 5 matching bases. The CDR3 is 14 residues long. V lost 8 bases to trimming and J lost 4 bases, with 20 bases between them. Germline CDR1 and CDR2: GTSNPN and SVGIG (reference sequence).

In its sample, this clone was seen once. The rearrangement joins TRBV4-1 to TRBJ2-1; TRBD2 matches at 7 bases. Germline CDR1 reads MGHRA; CDR2 reads YSYEKL. This CDR3 spans 16 amino acids. Trimming at V came to 3 bases and at J to 1 base, leaving 6 bases not matched to a gene. The CDR3 sequence: CASSQGGSLSYNEQFF. CDR3 in DNA: TGCGCCAGCAGCCAGGGCGGGAGTTTGTCCTACAATGAGCAGTTCTTC.

The genes are TRBV7-8 and TRBJ2-3, with 8 positions matching TRBD1. This CDR3 contains 17 residues. Trimming took 5 bases from V and 1 from J; bases not matched to a gene: 11. CDR1 SGHVS and CDR2 FQNEAQ come from the germline V gene. CDR3 residues: CASSTKLQGAGTDTQYF. For the CDR3, the DNA is TGTGCCAGCAGCACGAAACTCCAGGGGGCTGGCACAGATACGCAGTATTTT. Using reference TRBV7-8 and TRBJ2-3 for the parts outside the CDR3, the full variable domain is GAGVSQSPRYKVAKRGQDVALRCDPISGHVSLFWYQQALGQGPEFLTYFQNEAQLDKSGLPSDRFFAERPEGSVSTLKIQRTQQEDSAVYLCASSTKLQGAGTDTQYFGPGTRLTVL.